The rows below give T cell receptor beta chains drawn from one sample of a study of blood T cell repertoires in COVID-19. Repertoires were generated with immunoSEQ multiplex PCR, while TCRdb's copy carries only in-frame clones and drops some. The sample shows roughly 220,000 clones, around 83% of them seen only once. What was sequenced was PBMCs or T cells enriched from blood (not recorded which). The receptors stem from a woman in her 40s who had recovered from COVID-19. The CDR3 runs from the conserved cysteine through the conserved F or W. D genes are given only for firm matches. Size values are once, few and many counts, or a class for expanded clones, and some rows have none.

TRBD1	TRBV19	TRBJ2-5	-	CASRGQGLETQYF	TGTGCCAGTAGGGGACAGGGGTTGGAGACCCAGTACTTC
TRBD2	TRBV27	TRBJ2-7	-	CASSRSGTSVLYEQYF	TGTGCCAGCAGTAGGTCCGGGACTAGCGTTTTGTACGAGCAGTACTTC
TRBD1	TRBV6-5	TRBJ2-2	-	CASSYGTGGFDGELFF	TGTGCCAGCAGTTACGGGACAGGGGGCTTTGACGGGGAGCTGTTTTTT
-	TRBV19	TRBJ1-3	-	CASSFTGSGNTIYF	TGTGCCAGTAGTTTCACGGGGTCTGGAAACACCATATATTTT
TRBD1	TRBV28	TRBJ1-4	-	CASTLGGWDRGEKLFF	TGTGCCAGCACTTTAGGGGGTTGGGACAGGGGTGAAAAACTGTTTTTT
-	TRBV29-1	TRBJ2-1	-	CSVEDHGGTRNNEQFF	TGCAGCGTTGAAGATCACGGAGGGACGAGAAACAATGAGCAGTTCTTC
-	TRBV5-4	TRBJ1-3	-	CASSSDRAGNTIYF	TGTGCCAGCAGCTCGGACAGAGCCGGAAACACCATATATTTT
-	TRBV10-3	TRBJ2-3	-	CAISGSGRQVTSTDTQYF	TGTGCCATCAGTGGGTCTGGGAGACAGGTCACTAGCACAGATACGCAGTATTTT
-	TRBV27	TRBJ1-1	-	CASSLWGGNTEAFF	TGTGCCAGCAGTTTATGGGGGGGGAACACTGAAGCTTTCTTT
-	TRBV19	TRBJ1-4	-	CASSITREEKLFF	TGTGCCAGTAGTATTACGCGTGAGGAAAAACTGTTTTTT
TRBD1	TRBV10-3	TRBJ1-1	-	CAALTPGQGFSGAEAFF	TGTGCCGCACTAACCCCGGGACAGGGTTTTTCGGGCGCTGAAGCTTTCTTT
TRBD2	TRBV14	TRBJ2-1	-	CASSPSVGRGRDIYNEQFF	TGTGCCAGCAGCCCTTCAGTCGGGAGAGGGAGGGATATCTACAATGAGCAGTTCTTC
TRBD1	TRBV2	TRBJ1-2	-	CASRGWDRQGYTF	TGTGCCAGCAGAGGTTGGGACAGGCAAGGCTACACCTTC
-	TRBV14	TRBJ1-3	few	CASSHTTGYSGNTIYF	TGTGCCAGCAGCCATACTACAGGATACTCTGGAAACACCATATATTTT
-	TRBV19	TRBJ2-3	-	CAAAARGEADTQYF	TGTGCCGCAGCCGCCAGGGGAGAAGCAGATACGCAGTATTTT
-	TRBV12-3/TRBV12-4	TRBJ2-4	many	CASSWGSGNIQYF	TGTGCCAGCAGTTGGGGGAGCGGGAACATTCAGTACTTC
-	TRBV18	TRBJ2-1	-	CASSPGRFEQFF	TGTGCCAGCTCACCAGGGCGATTTGAGCAGTTCTTC
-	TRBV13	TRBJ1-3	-	CASSLDRHTGNTIYF	TGTGCCAGCAGCTTAGACAGACACACTGGAAACACCATATATTTT
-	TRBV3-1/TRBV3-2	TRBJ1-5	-	CASSQPGEHF	TGTGCCAGCAGCCAACCAGGGGAGCATTTT
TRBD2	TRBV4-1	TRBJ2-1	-	CASSHLLREGSDEQFF	TGCGCCAGCAGCCACCTCTTGCGGGAGGGTAGTGATGAGCAGTTCTTC
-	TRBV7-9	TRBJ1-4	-	CASSLGRGDEKLFF	TGTGCCAGCAGCTTAGGGCGAGGCGATGAAAAACTGTTTTTT
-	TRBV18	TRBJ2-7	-	CASSPRKDTSLNYEQYF	TGTGCCAGCTCACCGCGTAAGGACACTTCCCTTAACTACGAGCAGTACTTC
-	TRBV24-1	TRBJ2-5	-	CATSYLETQYF	TGTGCCACCAGTTATCTCGAGACCCAGTACTTC
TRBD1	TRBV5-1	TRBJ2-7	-	CASSPRRGTGRYAYEQYF	TGCGCCAGCAGCCCCCGGAGGGGGACAGGGCGATATGCCTACGAGCAGTACTTC
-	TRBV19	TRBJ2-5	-	CASSTQGTQYF	TGTGCCAGTAGTACTCAGGGGACCCAGTACTTC
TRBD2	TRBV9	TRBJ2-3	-	CASSSREGDTDTQYF	TGTGCCAGCAGCTCCCGGGAGGGCGACACAGATACGCAGTATTTT
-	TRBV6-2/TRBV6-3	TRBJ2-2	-	CASSYPTRRIGELFF	TGTGCCAGCAGTTACCCAACAAGGAGAATCGGGGAGCTGTTTTTT
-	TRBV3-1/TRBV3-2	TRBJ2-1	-	CASSQGVQKYLNNEQFF	TGTGCCAGCAGCCAAGGGGTACAGAAATATCTCAACAATGAGCAGTTCTTC
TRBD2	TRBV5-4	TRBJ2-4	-	CASSLISTSGRAHIQYF	TGTGCCAGCAGCTTAATTTCGACTAGCGGGAGGGCCCACATTCAGTACTTC
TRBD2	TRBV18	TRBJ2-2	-	CASSPLGREDTGELFF	TGTGCCAGCTCACCACTCGGGAGGGAGGACACCGGGGAGCTGTTTTTT
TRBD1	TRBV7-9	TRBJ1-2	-	CASSYRGGYGYTF	TGTGCCAGCAGTTACAGGGGCGGCTATGGCTACACCTTC
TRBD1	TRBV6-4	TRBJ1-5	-	CASRSITRDRGRRSNQPQHF	TGTGCCAGCAGAAGTATAACCCGGGACAGGGGTCGGCGGAGCAATCAGCCCCAGCATTTT
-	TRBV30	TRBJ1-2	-	CAWSDNNYGYTF	TGTGCCTGGAGTGACAACAACTATGGCTACACCTTC
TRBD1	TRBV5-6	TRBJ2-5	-	CASSGTRGTGDGETQYF	TGTGCCAGCAGCGGGACAAGGGGGACAGGGGACGGAGAGACCCAGTACTTC
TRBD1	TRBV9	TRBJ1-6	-	CASSARGTVPHHF	TGTGCCAGCAGCGCCAGAGGGACAGTCCCTCACCACTTT
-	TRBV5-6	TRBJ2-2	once	CASSLIGELNTGELFF	TGTGCCAGCAGCTTAATTGGGGAGTTAAACACCGGGGAGCTGTTTTTT
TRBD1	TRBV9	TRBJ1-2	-	CASSAGTANYLSATF	TGTGCCAGCAGCGCGGGGACAGCCAACTACCTGTCGGCCACCTTC
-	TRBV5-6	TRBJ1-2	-	CASSLGRGRYLYTF	TGTGCCAGCAGCTTGGGGCGGGGCCGCTATCTCTACACCTTC
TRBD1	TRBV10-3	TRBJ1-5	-	CAISDRQGNQPQHF	TGTGCCATCAGTGATAGACAGGGGAATCAGCCCCAGCATTTT
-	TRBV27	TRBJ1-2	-	CASSLRQGLGGYTF	TGTGCCAGCAGTTTAAGGCAGGGGTTAGGTGGCTACACCTTC
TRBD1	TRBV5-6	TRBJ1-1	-	CASSRPGTGATEAFF	TGTGCCAGCAGCCGCCCCGGGACAGGGGCCACTGAAGCTTTCTTT
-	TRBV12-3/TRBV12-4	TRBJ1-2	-	CASSTRFYGYTF	TGTGCCAGCAGTACCAGGTTCTATGGCTACACCTTC
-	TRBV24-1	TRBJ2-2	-	CATSDPQGMELFF	TGTGCCACCAGTGACCCACAGGGTATGGAGCTGTTTTTT
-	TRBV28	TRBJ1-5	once	CASSLPGTTYNQPQHF	TGTGCCAGCAGTTTACCTGGGACTACTTACAATCAGCCCCAGCATTTT
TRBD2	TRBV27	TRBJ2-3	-	CASSPGLAGGTDTQYF	TGTGCCAGCAGTCCGGGACTAGCGGGGGGTACAGATACGCAGTATTTT
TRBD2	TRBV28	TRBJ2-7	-	CASQTSGTYEQYF	TGTGCCAGCCAGACTAGCGGGACCTACGAGCAGTACTTC
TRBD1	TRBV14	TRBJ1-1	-	CASSLLGQGGNTEAFF	TGTGCCAGCAGCCTACTCGGACAGGGTGGGAATACTGAAGCTTTCTTT
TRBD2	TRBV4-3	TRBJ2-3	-	CASSQGSSGRGDTQYF	TGCGCCAGCAGCCAAGGTTCTAGCGGGAGAGGAGATACGCAGTATTTT
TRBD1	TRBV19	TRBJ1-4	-	CATQDRGRNEKLFF	TGTGCCACCCAGGACAGGGGGCGTAATGAAAAACTGTTTTTT
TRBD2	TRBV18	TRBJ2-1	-	CASSPPLAGAGYNEQFF	TGTGCCAGCTCACCACCCCTAGCGGGAGCGGGTTACAATGAGCAGTTCTTC
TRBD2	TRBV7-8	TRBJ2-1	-	CASSFPGLASYNEQFF	TGTGCCAGCAGCTTCCCGGGACTAGCGAGTTACAATGAGCAGTTCTTC
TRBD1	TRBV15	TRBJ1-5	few	CATSRGGTGNQPQHF	TGTGCCACCAGCAGAGGGGGGACAGGGAATCAGCCCCAGCATTTT
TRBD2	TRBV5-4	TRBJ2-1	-	CASSLGTSDYNEQFF	TGTGCCAGCAGCCTCGGGACTAGCGATTACAATGAGCAGTTCTTC
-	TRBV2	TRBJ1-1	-	CASREGRGEAFF	TGTGCCAGCAGGGAAGGACGGGGTGAAGCTTTCTTT
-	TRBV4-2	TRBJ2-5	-	CASSQDQGKGAQYF	TGTGCCAGCAGCCAAGATCAGGGAAAAGGTGCCCAGTACTTC